These 24 T cell receptor beta chains originate from one sample sequenced in a study of T cells in Graves' hyperthyroidism and ophthalmopathy. Researchers amplified the TCR beta CDR3 regions from RNA transcripts. The HTBI set primed first-round TCR CDR3 RT-PCR. From the multiplex PCR reads, TCRdb called clonotypes with MiXCR, one entry per CDR3 protein. The repertoire includes approximately 600,000 distinct CDR3 sequences, around 21% of them detected once, and under 35% sits in the top ten. The specimen sequenced was blood. The source of these receptors is a man aged 25-40 years with Graves' ophthalmopathy.

This clonotype was detected many times. This chain connects TRBV5-1 to TRBJ1-2; weak D call: TRBD1 (5 bases). The CDR3 is made up of 16 amino acids. From germline, CDR1 is SGHRS and CDR2 YFSETQ. Deletions cut 2 bases from V and 8 bases from J, with 22 bases between. The CDR3 sequence: CASSLGSYPGEDGYTF. For the CDR3, the DNA is TGCGCCAGCAGCTTAGGCTCGTACCCGGGGGAGGACGGCTACACCTTC. Together with reference TRBV5-1 and TRBJ1-2, the CDR3 gives the full variable domain: KAGVTQTPRYLIKTRGQQVTLSCSPISGHRSVSWYQQTPGQGLQFLFEYFSETQRNKGNFPGRFSGRQFSNSRSEMNVSTLELGDSALYLCASSLGSYPGEDGYTFGSGTRLTVV.

The rearrangement joins TRBV10-3 to TRBJ2-2, with a weak D call TRBD2 (5 bases). V was clipped by 7 bases and J by 1 base, with 10 bases between them. The CDR3 contains 14 residues. From germline, CDR1 is ENHRY and CDR2 SYGVKD. The CDR3 protein is CAITSSLNTGELFF. CDR3 nucleotides: TGTGCCATCACCTCTAGCCTGAACACCGGGGAGCTGTTTTTT.

This clonotype was seen a handful of times. This chain uses TRBV28 with TRBJ2-3, with 9 bases that match TRBD2. The CDR3 loop spans 16 amino acids. V was pared by 6 bases and J by 0 bases, with 7 bases of the junction left unmatched. Germline V gene data show CDR1 as MDHEN and CDR2 as SYDVKM. CDR3 sequence: CASRGTSSTSTDTQYF. The CDR3 region has the DNA TGTGCCAGCAGAGGGACTAGCTCAACTAGCACAGATACGCAGTATTTT.

The chain links TRBV9 to TRBJ2-5; 12 nucleotides match TRBD2. The V gene end was trimmed by 2 bases and the J gene end by 4 bases; junction bases not matched to a gene: 3. The germline CDR1 and CDR2 sequences are SGDLS and YYNGEE. This CDR3 is built from 15 residues. The CDR3 DNA sequence: TGTGCCAGCAGCGTTCTAGCGGGAGGGCGAGAGACCCAGTACTTC. Protein: CASSVLAGGRETQYF.

This clonotype appeared a few times. This rearrangement joins TRBV7-2 to TRBJ1-5, with 10 bases lining up with TRBD1. The germline V gene encodes CDR1 SGHTA and CDR2 FQGNSA. The CDR3 contains 16 residues. V dropped 1 base and J dropped 1; count of bases not matched to a gene: 1. In nucleotides, the CDR3 is TGTGCCAGCAGCTTAGTGGGACAGGGGAGCAATCAGCCCCAGCATTTT. The encoded protein is CASSLVGQGSNQPQHF.

This clonotype was found many times. The chain combines TRBV5-1 with TRBJ1-1; perhaps TRBD1 as D (5 bases). The CDR3 spans 13 residues. Trimming took 1 base from V and 4 from J, leaving 8 bases between them. The germline CDR1 and CDR2 sequences are SGHRS and YFSETQ. The DNA for the CDR3 is TGCGCCAGCAGCTTGTCAGGGCCCACTGAAGCTTTCTTT. It encodes CASSLSGPTEAFF.

This clonotype was counted only a few times. V is TRBV14 and J is TRBJ1-1; D gene uncertain. CDR1 is SGHDN, CDR2 FVKESK, per germline. The CDR3 runs to 14 residues. The V end was cut by 0 bases, the J end by 0 bases, with 5 bases between. This chain's CDR3 is CASSQDPVNTEAFF. In DNA form, the CDR3 reads TGTGCCAGCAGCCAAGACCCCGTGAACACTGAAGCTTTCTTT.

The rearrangement joins TRBV20-1 to TRBJ1-2; D is undetermined. The CDR3 covers 15 residues. Between the trimmed V and J ends, which lost 3 bases and 4 bases, there was a span of 18 bases. In germline, CDR1 is DFQATT, CDR2 SNEGSKA (reference sequence). This chain's CDR3 is CSARDRAREGYGYTF. CDR3 DNA: TGCAGTGCTAGGGACCGGGCCCGCGAGGGCTATGGCTACACCTTC.

The chain is built from TRBV4-1 and TRBJ1-1; TRBD1 aligns across 12 bases. The CDR3 loop spans 16 amino acids. Germline CDR1 and CDR2: MGHRA and YSYEKL. The ends lost 4 bases at V and 0 bases at J; junction bases unmatched: 3. DNA of the CDR3: TGCGCCAGCAGCCCGGGACAGGGGGCTCTGAACACTGAAGCTTTCTTT. This codes for CASSPGQGALNTEAFF.

This clonotype was seen only once. The V and J genes are TRBV30 and TRBJ2-7; 8 bases line up with TRBD1. J lost 1 base, V lost 2 bases, and 13 bases had no gene match. This CDR3 spans 17 amino acids. Germline values: CDR1 GTSNPN, CDR2 SVGIG (reference sequence). The CDR3 nucleotides are TGTGCCTGGAGTCCGATCGACCGGGACAGGAAATCCTACGAGCAGTACTTC. Residues: CAWSPIDRDRKSYEQYF. Using reference TRBV30 and TRBJ2-7 for the parts outside the CDR3, the full variable domain is SQTIHQWPATLVQPVGSPLSLECTVEGTSNPNLYWYRQAAGRGLQLLFYSVGIGQISSEVPQNLSASRPQDRQFILSSKKLLLSDSGFYLCAWSPIDRDRKSYEQYFGPGTRLTVT.

The V and J genes are TRBV10-3 and TRBJ1-2, with TRBD1 identical over 8 bases. Germline V CDR1 and CDR2: ENHRY, SYGVKD. This CDR3 is 13 amino acids long. V trimming: 6 bases; J trimming: 3 bases; junction bases outside the gene matches: 3. The CDR3 reads CAIRDRVDYGYTF. The CDR3, as DNA: TGTGCCATCAGGGACAGGGTGGACTATGGCTACACCTTC.

This clonotype was seen more than once but under ten times. The V gene is TRBV6-5, the J gene TRBJ1-6; TRBD1 is a possible D gene (6 bases). The CDR3 loop spans 13 amino acids. V was clipped by 4 bases and J by 9 bases, with 10 bases between them. Germline lookup yields CDR1 MNHEY and CDR2 SVGAGI. CDR3 sequence: CASSSDRPSPLHF. CDR3 sequence (DNA): TGTGCCAGCAGTTCCGACAGGCCTTCACCCCTCCACTTT.

J is TRBJ1-6 and V is TRBV4-1; D uncertain. V was cut by 0 bases and J by 9 bases, with 6 bases left in between. Germline V gene lookup returns CDR1 MGHRA and CDR2 YSYEKL. This CDR3 region has 13 residues. CDR3 residues: CASSQDPVSPLHF. The CDR3 DNA is TGCGCCAGCAGCCAAGATCCCGTTTCACCCCTCCACTTT.

The chain uses TRBV27 and TRBJ1-6, with D perhaps matching TRBD1 (5 bases). Germline V gene lookup returns CDR1 MNHEY and CDR2 SMNVEV (reference sequence). The V gene lost 6 bases and the J gene lost 9 bases, with 15 bases spanning the gap. The CDR3 is 14 amino acids. The CDR3 nucleotides read TGTGCCAGCAGCAAAGTGGGTAGGGGTTCACCCCTCCACTTT. Its translation is CASSKVGRGSPLHF.

This rearrangement joins TRBV10-3 to TRBJ2-1; no clear D. This CDR3 has 13 residues. Germline V gene data show CDR1 as ENHRY and CDR2 as SYGVKD. V lost 6 bases to trimming and J lost 9 bases, with 15 bases between them. The CDR3 coding sequence is TGTGCCATCAGCCCGGTACTGCTGGGTGAGCAGTTCTTC. This encodes CAISPVLLGEQFF.

This clonotype has a count of ten or more. The rearrangement links TRBV20-1 to TRBJ2-3, with 8 bases lining up with TRBD2. V trimming: 0 bases; J trimming: 4 bases; junction bases outside the gene matches: 9. The germline gives CDR1 DFQATT, CDR2 SNEGSKA (reference sequence). CDR3 length: 16 residues. Here the CDR3 DNA reads TGCAGTGCTAGAGATCTTGGAGCGGGAGTTGCAGATACGCAGTATTTT. Protein: CSARDLGAGVADTQYF.

This clonotype came up many times. The chain couples TRBV7-2 to TRBJ2-1; 15 nucleotides match TRBD2. V lost 5 bases, J lost 6 bases, and 2 bases stayed unmatched. CDR1 SGHTA and CDR2 FQGNSA come from the germline V gene. The CDR3 contains 15 residues. CDR3 nucleotide sequence: TGTGCCAGCAGCATGGGACTAGCGGGAGGCAATGAGCAGTTCTTC. Protein: CASSMGLAGGNEQFF.

About this clonotype itself: One junction end does not reproduce the germline sequence, and a read error may be involved. V and J are TRBV10-3 and TRBJ2-1; D remains unclear. This CDR3 region has 15 residues. Germline lookup yields CDR1 ENHRY and CDR2 SYGVKD. CDR3 DNA sequence: TGTGCCGTCAGCCCCGGTCGGCGGTCGGTGGATGAGCAGTTCTTC. Protein sequence: CAVSPGRRSVDEQFF.

The chain couples TRBV7-9 to TRBJ2-1; TRBD2 agrees at 10 bases. The germline V gene has CDR1 SEHNR and CDR2 FQNEAQ (reference sequence). This CDR3 region has 15 residues. Trimming cost V 5 bases and J 7 bases; bases outside gene matches: 8. Here the CDR3 reads CASSQREGAGNEQFF. CDR3 nucleotides: TGTGCCAGCAGCCAGCGGGAGGGCGCGGGGAATGAGCAGTTCTTC.

This clonotype was seen ten or more times. This sequence joins TRBV6-1 and TRBJ1-1, with D hard to call. Germline-derived CDR1 and CDR2 are MNHNS and SASEGT. Trimming left V 4 bases short and J 4 bases short, with 13 bases between. The CDR3 covers 14 residues. The CDR3 DNA reads as TGTGCCAGCAGTGCCCGGGCCCCAGGCACTGAAGCTTTCTTT. Encoded protein: CASSARAPGTEAFF.

The chain has TRBV10-3 and TRBJ1-1, with TRBD1 identical over 7 bases. The V and J ends lost 6 bases and 1 base, in that order; junction bases with no gene match: 5. CDR3 length equals 14 residues. CDR1 is ENHRY and CDR2 is SYGVKD in the germline V gene. The CDR3 sequence: CAISVGQANTEAFF. The CDR3 coding sequence is TGTGCCATCAGCGTTGGACAGGCGAACACTGAAGCTTTCTTT.

To note about this clonotype: A read error is likely, as this CDR3 ends without the conserved phenylalanine or tryptophan. The chain carries TRBV6-1 and TRBJ2-7, with a possible D match to TRBD2 (7 bases). The CDR3 totals 15 residues. Germline loops: CDR1 MNHNS, CDR2 SASEGT. V was clipped by 5 bases and J by 2 bases, with 16 bases between them. As DNA, the CDR3 is TGTGCCAGCAGTCTAGGGGGGGGGGGGCCCTACGAGCAGTACCTC. This translates into CASSLGGGGPYEQYL.

This clonotype has ten or more counts. The genes are TRBV2 and TRBJ2-1; 7 nucleotides match TRBD1. CDR1 SNHLY and CDR2 FYNNEI come from the germline V gene. V shed 6 bases, J shed 3 bases, and the junction held 8 bases outside the gene matches. This CDR3 is 15 amino acids long. Here the CDR3 reads CASRPQRDSYNEQFF. In DNA form, the CDR3 reads TGTGCCAGCAGGCCCCAACGGGACAGCTACAATGAGCAGTTCTTC.

This clonotype turned up a few times. The chain joins TRBV18 to TRBJ2-1, with TRBD1 matching 8 bases. Germline loops: CDR1 KGHSH, CDR2 LQKENI. The junction had 12 bases not matched to a gene; V was cut back by 4 bases and J by 10 bases. The CDR3 has 15 residues. This CDR3 reads CASSRGQGGFGEQFF. The CDR3 bases are TGTGCCAGCTCACGAGGACAGGGTGGATTCGGGGAGCAGTTCTTC.